The present T cell receptor (beta chain) was sequenced within a study of cytomegalovirus exposure and HLA in healthy donors (dated by TCRdb to 2017 to 2019). Broadly, across the study: According to a later analysis, the roughly 120 validation repertoires were produced on the same platform as the 666 repertoires of the first cohort. The study aimed to test whether cataloging public T cell receptors could reveal signatures of past pathogen exposure. To predict cytomegalovirus infection status, the study combined high-throughput TCR immunosequencing, statistical association of individual TCRs with disease status, and machine learning. Besides the first cohort of some 670 subjects, a separate validation cohort made up of 120 different subjects was used. What the work shows at the level of the full study, not this receptor alone: The authors suggested that the approach could potentially be extended to other disease states and immunological phenotypes. Cytomegalovirus status was reported to be diagnosed by the classifier with high specificity and sensitivity in both the original and validation cohorts. A later analysis lacked HLA typing for the validation cohort, so it scored co-occurrence in that cohort across all 110 or so repertoires. Three of the identified cytomegalovirus-associated TCR beta chains were confirmed in vitro to be specific for cytomegalovirus antigens. A total of 150 to 200 TCR beta chains were listed by the study as associated with cytomegalovirus. Of the cluster scores, about 94% were above 0 in a later analysis, which found that TCRs clustered in the first cohort also tended to co-occur in the 95 to 150 validation repertoires. While some public TCRs were present in many individuals, most TCR sequences turned up only very rarely across donors.

To prepare the library, the immunoSEQ multiplex PCR assay was applied. As for how the authors treated the data: A statistical classification framework was built for diagnosing cytomegalovirus status from the catalog of TCR beta chain sequences. In TCRdb, the immuneACCESS table is reduced to in-frame sequences with V and J assigned. These tables do not hold every clone; where another copy was compared, an unresolved V gene accounts for under half, and the others remain unexplained. V, J and clone size were drawn from that table, and D and trimming were deduced from the DNA. Within this sample are some 130,000 clones, with 89% of them counted one time only. The ten largest clones represent roughly 1.2% of the sample. Spanning cysteine to phenylalanine, the CDR3 consists of 18 amino acids. The retained sequence is limited to the CDR3, 54 bases, with the frame set at the first base. Taken from the germline V gene, the CDR1 and CDR2 loops are SGHVS and FQNEAQ. Trimming at the junction amounts to 4 bases on V and 4 bases on J, and the germline ends lie 24 bases apart.

In regard to this clone: Its antigen is currently not known. Nothing much larger sits one base from this clone, and base qualities are not available.

Donors formed part of the validation cohort, which comprised fewer than 150 subjects and was distinct from the first cohort of several hundred subjects. This sequence originates from a woman between 18 and 29 years old in good health and CMV-seronegative. The chain links TRBV7-8 with TRBJ2-3, and possibly TRBD1, on 7 matching bases. The sample taken for sequencing was PBMCs. The nucleotides read TGTGCCAGCAGCTCCCCAACCCAGGGGGGCGAGGTTCCAGATACGCAGTATTTT. This translates into CASSSPTQGGEVPDTQYF. Where the CDR3 stops, the reference TRBV7-8 and TRBJ2-3 genes take over; the full variable domain is GAGVSQSPRYKVAKRGQDVALRCDPISGHVSLFWYQQALGQGPEFLTYFQNEAQLDKSGLPSDRFFAERPEGSVSTLKIQRTQQEDSAVYLCASSSPTQGGEVPDTQYFGPGTRLTVL.